These 32 T cell receptor beta chains were all obtained from the same sample, sequenced in a study of graft-versus-host responses after intestinal transplantation. The repertoire was sequenced with immunoSEQ multiplex PCR; TCRdb's copy has only in-frame clones and lacks some. The table lists 90,000 to 130,000 clones, about 92% of them singletons. Their target antigens are unknown. The sample in question was unstimulated CD4+ T cells sorted from spleen or lymph node cells, obtained before transplant. These receptors originate from a human donor who was the organ donor for an intestinal transplant.

This clone appeared a single time. The CDR3 nucleotides read TGTGCCAGCAGCTTAGCGGGGAAGCGGGGTAATGAGCAGTTCTTC. Amino acid sequence: CASSLAGKRGNEQFF. The chain employs TRBV11-2 and TRBJ2-1; 7 bases map to TRBD2. J was trimmed by 7 bases and V by 1 base; bases with no gene match: 7. Germline V lookup: CDR1 SGHAT, CDR2 FQNNGV. This CDR3 contains 15 residues.

The chain joins TRBV11-3 to TRBJ2-3, with 10 bases fitting TRBD2. Germline loops: CDR1 SGHNT, CDR2 YENEEA. The CDR3 is 17 amino acids. Trimming at V came to 1 base and at J to 1 base, leaving 5 bases not matched to a gene. CDR3 protein: CASSLGAGTSGTDTQYF. The CDR3 DNA sequence: TGTGCCAGCAGCTTAGGGGCCGGGACTAGCGGCACAGATACGCAGTATTTT.

This chain connects TRBV29-1 to TRBJ1-2; TRBD1 matches at 12 bases. The length of the CDR3 is 13 residues. In germline, CDR1 is SQVTM, CDR2 ANQGSEA. V shed 6 bases, J shed 2 bases, and the junction held 1 base outside the gene matches. CDR3 amino acids: CSVGQGANYGYTF. CDR3 coding DNA: TGCAGCGTGGGACAGGGGGCGAACTATGGCTACACCTTC. The full variable domain, with the rest looked up from reference TRBV29-1 and TRBJ1-2, is SAVISQKPSRDICQRGTSLTIQCQVDSQVTMMFWYRQQPGQSLTLIATANQGSEATYESGFVIDKFPISRPNLTFSTLTVSNMSPEDSSIYLCSVGQGANYGYTFGSGTRLTVV.

The table lists this clone with a count of one. The chain uses TRBV7-3 and TRBJ2-3, with D perhaps matching TRBD2 (5 bases). The CDR3 length is 15 residues. Trimming removed 0 bases at V and 6 bases at J, with 13 bases between. Germline CDR1 is SGHTA and CDR2 is FQGTGA. CDR3 DNA sequence: TGTGCCAGCAGCTTAACGGGTGGACTCCACGATACGCAGTATTTT. Its protein product is CASSLTGGLHDTQYF.

The V call is TRBV7-2, the J call TRBJ2-3; perhaps TRBD2 as D (5 bases). With 1 base removed from V and 7 bases from J, the gap between germline ends came to 15 bases. Germline CDR1 SGHTA, CDR2 FQGNSA. The CDR3 has 15 residues. The CDR3 DNA is TGTGCCAGCAGCTTAGTGCGTCCGGACGGGAATACGCAGTATTTT. It specifies CASSLVRPDGNTQYF.

This clone was detected once. This chain links TRBV6-6 with TRBJ1-1, with 11 bases lining up with TRBD1. Trimming took 6 bases from V and 6 from J; bases not matched to a gene: 3. The CDR3 has 13 residues. CDR1 MNHNY and CDR2 SVGAGI come from the germline V gene (reference sequence). CDR3 nucleotides: TGTGCCAGCAGCCCGGACAGGGGGCCTGAAGCTTTCTTT. Its translation: CASSPDRGPEAFF.

The chain recombines TRBV5-1 with TRBJ2-2; 9 positions match TRBD1. The ends lost 3 bases at V and 5 bases at J; junction bases unmatched: 2. This CDR3 has 14 amino acids. Germline assignment: CDR1 SGHRS and CDR2 YFSETQ. This CDR3 is CASSSGTGTGELFF. CDR3 nucleotide sequence: TGCGCCAGCAGCTCCGGGACAGGGACCGGGGAGCTGTTTTTT.

The rearrangement uses TRBV10-3 and TRBJ1-2; D might be TRBD1 (5 bases). Germline V gives CDR1 ENHRY, CDR2 SYGVKD. The CDR3 runs 14 residues. The V and J ends lost 2 bases and 6 bases respectively, with 13 bases between them. The CDR3 sequence: CAISEGEGRDGYTF. CDR3 DNA sequence: TGTGCCATCAGTGAGGGGGAGGGCAGGGATGGCTACACCTTC.

This chain connects TRBV6-1 to TRBJ2-7; TRBD1 aligns across 9 bases. The CDR3 totals 14 residues. The ends lost 7 bases at V and 3 bases at J; junction bases unmatched: 7. Germline V gene data show CDR1 as MNHNS and CDR2 as SASEGT. The CDR3 reads CASKRDRENYEQYF. The CDR3 DNA reads TGTGCCAGCAAAAGGGACAGGGAGAACTACGAGCAGTACTTC.

The rearrangement links TRBV19 to TRBJ2-1; TRBD2 might be the D (6 bases). This CDR3 region has 15 residues. Trimming took off 5 bases at V and 2 bases at J, with 13 bases between the two ends. Germline loops: CDR1 LNHDA, CDR2 SQIVND (reference sequence). The CDR3 bases are TGTGCCAGTAGTCTCTGGGAGGTTCCCTACAATGAGCAGTTCTTC. Protein product: CASSLWEVPYNEQFF.

The chain uses TRBV6-5 and TRBJ1-1, with a tentative D call TRBD1 (5 bases). This CDR3 has 14 residues. CDR1 and CDR2 from the germline V gene are MNHEY and SVGAGI. V was clipped by 2 bases and J by 3 bases, with 10 bases between them. Here the CDR3 DNA reads TGTGCCAGCAGTTACAGGCAGGGCGACACTGAAGCTTTCTTT. Translating it yields CASSYRQGDTEAFF.

J is TRBJ2-7 and V is TRBV2, with 10 bases matching TRBD2. CDR3 length equals 15 residues. Losses at the gene ends were 10 bases for V and 4 bases for J; bases not matched to a gene: 13. The germline gives CDR1 SNHLY, CDR2 FYNNEI. This chain's CDR3 is CATLSGAGGSYEQYF. CDR3 nucleotide sequence: TGTGCCACCCTGAGCGGAGCGGGAGGGTCGTACGAGCAGTACTTC.

J is TRBJ2-2 and V is TRBV4-1, with TRBD1 matching 9 bases. This CDR3 spans 16 amino acids. The trim removed 3 bases at V and 0 bases at J, leaving 2 bases unmatched. The germline CDR1 and CDR2 sequences are MGHRA and YSYEKL. The CDR3 protein is CASSQDRGSNTGELFF. CDR3 bases: TGCGCCAGCAGCCAGGACAGGGGATCGAACACCGGGGAGCTGTTTTTT.

The rearrangement links TRBV7-3 to TRBJ2-1, with 14 bases aligning to TRBD2. The V gene's germline CDR1 is SGHTA and CDR2 FQGTGA. The CDR3 contains 17 residues. With V trimmed by 2 bases and J by 10 bases, 10 bases remained unmatched. The CDR3 loop is CASSLSPGTSGSREQFF. The DNA of the CDR3 is TGTGCCAGCAGCTTATCCCCCGGGACTAGCGGGAGCAGGGAGCAGTTCTTC.

The chain links TRBV6-1 to TRBJ2-5, with 11 bases lining up with TRBD2. V shed 6 bases and J 7 bases; nucleotides not matched to a gene: 10. Germline loops: CDR1 MNHNS, CDR2 SASEGT. This CDR3 comprises 15 residues. In DNA form, the CDR3 reads TGTGCCAGCAGCCCTCTAGCGGGAGGAATAGGGACCCAGTACTTC. Its translation: CASSPLAGGIGTQYF.

In DNA form, the CDR3 reads TGCGCCAGCAGCTTGGGACAGTCGCAAGAGACCCAGTACTTC. Amino acids: CASSLGQSQETQYF. The chain joins TRBV5-1 to TRBJ2-5; maybe TRBD1 (5 bases). The germline gives CDR1 SGHRS, CDR2 YFSETQ. The CDR3 runs to 14 residues. V was clipped by 0 bases and J by 2 bases, with 8 bases between them.

V is TRBV6-6 and J is TRBJ2-1; no clear D. The V gene lost 5 bases and the J gene lost 7 bases, with 6 bases spanning the gap. This CDR3 is built from 11 residues. CDR1 is MNHNY, CDR2 SVGAGI, per germline (reference sequence). The CDR3 bases are TGTGCCAGCAGTCGAGCAAATGAGCAGTTCTTC. This sequence encodes CASSRANEQFF.

This clone was found once. The chain recombines TRBV2 with TRBJ2-3; 10 bases match TRBD2. V was pared by 4 bases and J by 5 bases, with 9 bases of the junction left unmatched. The CDR3 is 16 amino acids. The V gene's germline CDR1 is SNHLY and CDR2 FYNNEI. DNA of the CDR3: TGTGCCAGCAGTGTCCTAGCGGGAGTCGCCGGAGATACGCAGTATTTT. Amino acids: CASSVLAGVAGDTQYF.

The V gene is TRBV10-3, the J gene TRBJ2-7; the D is unclear. Trimming cost V 5 bases and J 7 bases, with 24 bases left between them. Germline CDR1 reads ENHRY; CDR2 reads SYGVKD. The CDR3 is 16 residues long. The CDR3 spells CAISFSPSPESREQYF. The CDR3 region has the DNA TGTGCCATCAGTTTTTCGCCCAGCCCCGAATCGAGGGAGCAGTACTTC.

This chain joins TRBV4-3 and TRBJ2-7; 8 positions agree with TRBD2. The trim removed 2 bases at V and 2 bases at J, leaving 5 bases unmatched. This CDR3 has 15 residues. Germline V gives CDR1 LGHNA, CDR2 YSLEER. The CDR3 here is CASSQSSGSTYEQYF. CDR3 nucleotide sequence: TGCGCCAGCAGCCAATCTAGCGGGTCGACCTACGAGCAGTACTTC.

The rearrangement uses TRBV28 and TRBJ2-5; D tentatively reads TRBD1 or TRBD2 (5 bases each). The end of the DNA fits TRBJ2-7 better, so the J call may be wrong. The CDR3 covers 15 residues. Germline V lookup: CDR1 MDHEN, CDR2 SYDVKM. CDR3 in DNA: TGTGCCAGCGCTTGGAGCGGACACACAATCTACGAGCAGTACTTC. This translates into CASAWSGHTIYEQYF.

The V call is TRBV9, the J call TRBJ2-3; 11 positions agree with TRBD2. The CDR3 runs 18 residues. From germline, CDR1 is SGDLS and CDR2 YYNGEE. V was clipped by 0 bases and J by 2 bases; unmatched bases: 8. CDR3 residues: CASSVGLAGWSFTDTQYF. The CDR3 DNA is TGTGCCAGCAGCGTAGGACTAGCGGGGTGGTCCTTCACAGATACGCAGTATTTT.

The chain links TRBV6-6 to TRBJ1-5; D not certain. Deletions cut 5 bases from V and 2 bases from J, with 10 bases between. Germline CDR1 is MNHNY and CDR2 is SVGAGI (reference sequence). CDR3 length: 14 amino acids. CDR3 amino acids: CASSPQVGNQPQHF. The CDR3 coding sequence is TGTGCCAGCAGTCCCCAGGTGGGCAATCAGCCCCAGCATTTT.

Concerning this clone itself: Germline and junction disagree at one end, which may indicate a read error. V is TRBV6-5 and J is TRBJ2-5; D possibly corresponds to TRBD2 (5 bases). The CDR3 loop spans 14 amino acids. Germline CDR1 MNHEY, CDR2 SVGAGI. CDR3 sequence: CTSSSRPAGGGQYF. The DNA of the CDR3 is TGTACCAGCAGTTCCCGGCCCGCCGGAGGTGGCCAGTACTTC.

This clone has more than one count but fewer than ten. This chain uses TRBV7-9 with TRBJ1-2; 10 bases are a match to TRBD1. Per germline, CDR1 SEHNR and CDR2 FQNEAQ (reference sequence). The CDR3 has 14 amino acids. Trimming took 8 bases from V and 0 from J; bases not matched to a gene: 3. CDR3 in amino acids: CASAGQGANYGYTF. CDR3 nucleotides: TGTGCCAGCGCCGGACAGGGGGCTAACTATGGCTACACCTTC.

The chain joins TRBV5-4 to TRBJ2-1, with a tentative D call TRBD2 (5 bases). Germline V lookup: CDR1 SGHNT, CDR2 YYREEE (reference sequence). V lost 2 bases and J lost 3, with 15 bases in between. The CDR3 consists of 16 residues. CDR3 sequence reads: CASSFRPAGIYNEQFF. In DNA form, the CDR3 reads TGTGCCAGCAGCTTTAGACCGGCGGGCATCTACAATGAGCAGTTCTTC.

This sequence joins TRBV6-1 and TRBJ2-1, with D maybe TRBD1 (5 bases). This CDR3 is 13 amino acids long. Trimming shortened V by 5 bases and J by 7 bases, and 12 bases separated the two germline ends. The V gene's germline CDR1 is MNHNS and CDR2 SASEGT. CDR3 nucleotide sequence: TGTGCCAGCAGTTCCCAGGGCGGTAATGAGCAGTTCTTC. This gives the protein CASSSQGGNEQFF.

The V call is TRBV5-3, the J call TRBJ1-3, with 10 positions matching TRBD1. TRBV5-3 is filed as an ORF, its function uncertain. The V and J ends lost 4 bases and 7 bases, in that order; junction bases with no gene match: 17. The CDR3 runs to 18 residues. The CDR3 region has the DNA TGTGCCAGAAGCGGGTGGGACAGGGGAAGAGAGGGCGGTAACACCATATATTTT. The encoded protein is CARSGWDRGREGGNTIYF.

The chain recombines TRBV18 with TRBJ2-1; 10 nucleotides line up with TRBD2. Trimming took 3 bases from V and 5 from J; bases not matched to a gene: 1. The CDR3 consists of 14 residues. Per germline, CDR1 KGHSH and CDR2 LQKENI. CDR3 DNA sequence: TGTGCCAGCTCACCGGGACTAGCGAACAATGAGCAGTTCTTC. This gives the protein CASSPGLANNEQFF.

The chain joins TRBV6-5 to TRBJ2-2; D is ambiguous. The CDR3 has 14 residues. V lost 6 bases, J lost 5 bases, and 13 bases lay in between. The germline gives CDR1 MNHEY, CDR2 SVGAGI. The CDR3 region is CASSQRLSTGELFF. Written as DNA, the CDR3 is TGTGCCAGCAGCCAAAGATTATCGACCGGGGAGCTGTTTTTT.

The V call is TRBV28, the J call TRBJ1-1; D gene uncertain. In germline, CDR1 is MDHEN, CDR2 SYDVKM. V was shortened by 6 bases and J by 2 bases, with 4 bases between the two germline ends. This CDR3 has 11 amino acids. The CDR3 sequence: CASRSNTEAFF. CDR3 nucleotide sequence: TGTGCCAGCAGGTCCAACACTGAAGCTTTCTTT.

This rearrangement joins TRBV30 to TRBJ2-1; TRBD2 aligns across 14 bases. V lost 3 bases to trimming and J lost 1 base; unmatched junction nucleotides: 8. Looked up from germline, CDR1 is GTSNPN and CDR2 is SVGIG (reference sequence). This CDR3 region has 18 residues. The chain's CDR3 is CAWSGTSGSFFSYNEQFF. The CDR3, as DNA: TGTGCCTGGAGCGGGACTAGCGGGAGTTTCTTTTCCTACAATGAGCAGTTCTTC.